This TCR beta chain was retrieved from a study of cytotoxic CD8 clonotypes in ibrutinib-treated CLL. Broader study findings: Public clonotypes occurred uncommonly; on treatment, they contracted or remained stable.

For this clone: What it recognizes is unknown. This could be a read error, since a much larger clone is one nucleotide away. This sample also contains other DNA sequences that code for the same CDR3.

Repertoires were generated with immunoSEQ multiplex PCR, while TCRdb's copy carries only in-frame clones and drops some. This sample yields 140,000 to 150,000 clones, of which about three quarters are seen a single time; 5.1% belongs to the top ten. Germline V lookup: CDR1 LNHNV, CDR2 YYDKDF (reference sequence). The CDR3 has 12 amino acids. The V end was cut by 0 bases, the J end by 4 bases, with 3 bases between. This clonotype originated in a human donor with chronic lymphocytic leukemia. This chain uses TRBV15 with TRBJ2-5; D ambiguous. This sample comprised PBMCs, obtained after 24 months of ibrutinib treatment. Here the CDR3 DNA reads TGTGCCACCAGCAGAGACGTAGAGACCCAGTACTTC. Amino acids: CATSRDVETQYF.